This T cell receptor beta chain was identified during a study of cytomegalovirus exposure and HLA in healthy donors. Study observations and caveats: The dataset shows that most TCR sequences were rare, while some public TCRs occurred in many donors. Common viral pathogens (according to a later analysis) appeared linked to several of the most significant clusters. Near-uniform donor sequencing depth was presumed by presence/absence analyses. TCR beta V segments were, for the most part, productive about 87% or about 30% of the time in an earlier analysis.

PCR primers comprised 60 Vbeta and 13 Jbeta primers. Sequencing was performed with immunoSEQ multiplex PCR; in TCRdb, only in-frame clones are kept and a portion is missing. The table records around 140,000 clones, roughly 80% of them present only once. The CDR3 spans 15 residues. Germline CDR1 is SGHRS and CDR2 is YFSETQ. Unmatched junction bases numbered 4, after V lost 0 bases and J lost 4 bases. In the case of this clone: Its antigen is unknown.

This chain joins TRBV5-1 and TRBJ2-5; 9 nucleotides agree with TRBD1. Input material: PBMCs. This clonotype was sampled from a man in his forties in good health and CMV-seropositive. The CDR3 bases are TGCGCCAGCAGCTTGGGTCCGGGACAGGGAGAGACCCAGTACTTC. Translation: CASSLGPGQGETQYF.